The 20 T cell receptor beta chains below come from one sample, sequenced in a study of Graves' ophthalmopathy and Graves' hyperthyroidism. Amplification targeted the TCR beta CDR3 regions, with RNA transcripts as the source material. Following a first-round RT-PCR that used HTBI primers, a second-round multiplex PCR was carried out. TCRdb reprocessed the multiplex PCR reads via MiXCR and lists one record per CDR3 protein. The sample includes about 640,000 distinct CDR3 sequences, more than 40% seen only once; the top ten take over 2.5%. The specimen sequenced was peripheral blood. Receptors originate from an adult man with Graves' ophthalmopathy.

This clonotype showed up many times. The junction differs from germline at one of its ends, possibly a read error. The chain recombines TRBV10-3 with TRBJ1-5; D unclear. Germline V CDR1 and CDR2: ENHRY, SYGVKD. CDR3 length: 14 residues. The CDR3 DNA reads TGTGCCAGCAGTGAAGGTTTCGGCAATCAGCCCCAGCATTTT. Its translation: CASSEGFGNQPQHF.

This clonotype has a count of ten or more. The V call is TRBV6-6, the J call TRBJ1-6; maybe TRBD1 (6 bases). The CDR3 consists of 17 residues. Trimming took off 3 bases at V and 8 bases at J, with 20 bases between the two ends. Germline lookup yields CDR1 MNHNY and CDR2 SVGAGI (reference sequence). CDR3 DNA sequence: TGTGCCAGCAGTTATCAAATCCCCGGGACACCTGATTCACCCCTCCACTTT. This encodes CASSYQIPGTPDSPLHF.

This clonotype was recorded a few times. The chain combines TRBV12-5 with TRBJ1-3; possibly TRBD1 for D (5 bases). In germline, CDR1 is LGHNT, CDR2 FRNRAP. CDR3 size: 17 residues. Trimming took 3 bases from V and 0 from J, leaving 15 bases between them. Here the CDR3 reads CASGLQTGTDSGNTIYF. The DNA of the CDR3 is TGTGCTAGTGGTTTACAGACCGGGACGGACTCTGGAAACACCATATATTTT.

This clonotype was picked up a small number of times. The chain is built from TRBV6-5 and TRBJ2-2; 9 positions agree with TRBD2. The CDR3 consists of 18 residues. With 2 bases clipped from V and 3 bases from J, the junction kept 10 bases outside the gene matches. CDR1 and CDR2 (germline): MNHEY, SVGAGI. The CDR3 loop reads CASSYPSRGLADTGELFF. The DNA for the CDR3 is TGTGCCAGCAGTTACCCTAGCCGGGGACTAGCAGACACCGGGGAGCTGTTTTTT.

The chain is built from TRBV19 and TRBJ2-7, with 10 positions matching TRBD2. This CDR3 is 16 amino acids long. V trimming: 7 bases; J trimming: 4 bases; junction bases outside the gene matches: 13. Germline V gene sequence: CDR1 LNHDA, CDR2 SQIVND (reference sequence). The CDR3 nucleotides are TGTGCCAGTACAAGAGAAGCGGGAGGGCCTGCGTACGAGCAGTACTTC. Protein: CASTREAGGPAYEQYF.

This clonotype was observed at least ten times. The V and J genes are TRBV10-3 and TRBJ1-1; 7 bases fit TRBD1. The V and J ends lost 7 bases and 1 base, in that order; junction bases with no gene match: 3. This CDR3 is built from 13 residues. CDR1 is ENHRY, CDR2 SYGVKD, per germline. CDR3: CAIKEGANTEAFF. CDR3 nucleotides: TGTGCCATCAAGGAGGGGGCGAACACTGAAGCTTTCTTT.

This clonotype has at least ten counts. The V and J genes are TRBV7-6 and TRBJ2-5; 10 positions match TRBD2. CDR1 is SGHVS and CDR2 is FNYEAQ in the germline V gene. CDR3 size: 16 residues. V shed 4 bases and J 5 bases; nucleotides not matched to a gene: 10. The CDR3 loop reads CASSSSTSGSSETQYF. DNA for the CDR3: TGTGCCAGCAGCTCCTCGACTAGCGGGTCCTCGGAGACCCAGTACTTC.

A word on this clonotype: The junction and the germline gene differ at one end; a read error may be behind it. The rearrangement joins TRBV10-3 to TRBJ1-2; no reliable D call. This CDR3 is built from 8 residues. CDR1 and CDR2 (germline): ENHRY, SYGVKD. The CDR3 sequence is CAISGVGF. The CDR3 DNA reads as TGTGCCATCAGTGGGGTCGGCTTC.

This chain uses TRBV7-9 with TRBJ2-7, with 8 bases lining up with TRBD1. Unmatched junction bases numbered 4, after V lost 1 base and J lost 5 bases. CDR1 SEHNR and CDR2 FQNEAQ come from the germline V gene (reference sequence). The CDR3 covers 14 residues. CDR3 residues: CASSLDRGENEQYF. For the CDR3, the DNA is TGTGCCAGCAGCTTAGACAGGGGGGAGAACGAGCAGTACTTC.

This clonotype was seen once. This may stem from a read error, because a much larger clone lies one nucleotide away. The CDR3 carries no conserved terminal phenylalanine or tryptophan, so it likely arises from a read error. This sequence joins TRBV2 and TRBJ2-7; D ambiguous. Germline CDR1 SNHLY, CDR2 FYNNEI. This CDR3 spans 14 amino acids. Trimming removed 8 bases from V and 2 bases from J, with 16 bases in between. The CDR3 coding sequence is TGTGCCAGCTATCACTCCCCGGTCACCTACGAGCAGTACCTC. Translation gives CASYHSPVTYEQYL.

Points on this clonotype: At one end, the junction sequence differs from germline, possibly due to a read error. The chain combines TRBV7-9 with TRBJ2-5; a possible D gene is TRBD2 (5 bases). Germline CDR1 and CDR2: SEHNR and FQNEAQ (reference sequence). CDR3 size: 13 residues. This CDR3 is CVSSSGVQETQYF. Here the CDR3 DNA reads TGTGTCAGCAGCAGCGGAGTGCAGGAGACCCAGTATTTC.

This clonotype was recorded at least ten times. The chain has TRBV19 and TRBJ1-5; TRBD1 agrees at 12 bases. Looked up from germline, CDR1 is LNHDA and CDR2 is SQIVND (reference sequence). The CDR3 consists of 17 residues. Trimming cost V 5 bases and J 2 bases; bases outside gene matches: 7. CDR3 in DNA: TGTGCCAGTAGTCCCGCCGGGACAGGGGGCGGCAATCAGCCCCAGCATTTT. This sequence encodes CASSPAGTGGGNQPQHF.

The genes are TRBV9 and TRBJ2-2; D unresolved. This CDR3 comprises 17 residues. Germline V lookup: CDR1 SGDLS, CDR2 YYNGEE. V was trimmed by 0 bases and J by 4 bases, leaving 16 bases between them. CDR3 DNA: TGTGCCAGCAGCGTAGAACTATCGGCCCACCCCACCGGGGAGCTGTTTTTT. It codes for CASSVELSAHPTGELFF.

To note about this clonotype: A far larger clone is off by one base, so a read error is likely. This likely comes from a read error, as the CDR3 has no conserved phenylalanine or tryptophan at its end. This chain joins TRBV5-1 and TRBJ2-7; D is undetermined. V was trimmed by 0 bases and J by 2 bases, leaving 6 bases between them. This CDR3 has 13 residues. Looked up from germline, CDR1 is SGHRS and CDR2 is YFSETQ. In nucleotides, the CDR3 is TGCGCCAGCAGCTTGGCTGCGACCTACGAGCAGTACCTC. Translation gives CASSLAATYEQYL.

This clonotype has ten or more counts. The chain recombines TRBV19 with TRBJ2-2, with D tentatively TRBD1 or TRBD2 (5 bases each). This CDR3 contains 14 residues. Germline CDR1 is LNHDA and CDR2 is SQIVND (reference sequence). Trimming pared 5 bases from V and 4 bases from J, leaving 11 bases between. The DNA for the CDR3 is TGTGCCAGTAGTTTGGGGGAGTTCACCGGGGAGCTGTTTTTT. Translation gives CASSLGEFTGELFF.

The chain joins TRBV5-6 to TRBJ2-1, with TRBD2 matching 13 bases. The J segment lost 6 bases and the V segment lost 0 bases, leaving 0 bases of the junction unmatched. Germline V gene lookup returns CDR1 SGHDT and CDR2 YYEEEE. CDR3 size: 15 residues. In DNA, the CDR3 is TGTGCCAGCAGCTTGGGACTAGCGGGGGGCAATGAGCAGTTCTTC. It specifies CASSLGLAGGNEQFF.

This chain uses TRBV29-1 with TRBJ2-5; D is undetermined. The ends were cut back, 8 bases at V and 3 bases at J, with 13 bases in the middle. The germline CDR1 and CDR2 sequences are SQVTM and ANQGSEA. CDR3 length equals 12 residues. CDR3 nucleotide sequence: TGCAGCCTAGTTGTAGGCAAAGAGACCCAGTACTTC. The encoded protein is CSLVVGKETQYF.

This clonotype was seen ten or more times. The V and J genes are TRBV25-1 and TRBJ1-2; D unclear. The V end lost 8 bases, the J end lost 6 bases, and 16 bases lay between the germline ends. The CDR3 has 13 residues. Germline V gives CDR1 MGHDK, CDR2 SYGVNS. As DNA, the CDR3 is TGTGCCAGCCCTGCCCGAGCCCCCAATGGCTACACCTTC. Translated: CASPARAPNGYTF.

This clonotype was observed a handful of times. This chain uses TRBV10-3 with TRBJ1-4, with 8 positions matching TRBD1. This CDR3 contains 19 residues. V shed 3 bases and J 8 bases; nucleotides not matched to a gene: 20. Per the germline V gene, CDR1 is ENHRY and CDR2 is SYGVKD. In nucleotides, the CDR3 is TGTGCCATCAGTGAAACCCGGACAGGGATTGAAGTTGTAGACGAAAAACTGTTTTTT. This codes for CAISETRTGIEVVDEKLFF.

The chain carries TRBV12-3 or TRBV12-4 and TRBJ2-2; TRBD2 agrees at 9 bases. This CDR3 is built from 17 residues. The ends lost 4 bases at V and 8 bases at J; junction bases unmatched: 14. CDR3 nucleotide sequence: TGTGCCAGCAGTTCACCCTTACTAGCGGGTCCTCAGGGGGAGCTGTTTTTT. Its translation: CASSSPLLAGPQGELFF.